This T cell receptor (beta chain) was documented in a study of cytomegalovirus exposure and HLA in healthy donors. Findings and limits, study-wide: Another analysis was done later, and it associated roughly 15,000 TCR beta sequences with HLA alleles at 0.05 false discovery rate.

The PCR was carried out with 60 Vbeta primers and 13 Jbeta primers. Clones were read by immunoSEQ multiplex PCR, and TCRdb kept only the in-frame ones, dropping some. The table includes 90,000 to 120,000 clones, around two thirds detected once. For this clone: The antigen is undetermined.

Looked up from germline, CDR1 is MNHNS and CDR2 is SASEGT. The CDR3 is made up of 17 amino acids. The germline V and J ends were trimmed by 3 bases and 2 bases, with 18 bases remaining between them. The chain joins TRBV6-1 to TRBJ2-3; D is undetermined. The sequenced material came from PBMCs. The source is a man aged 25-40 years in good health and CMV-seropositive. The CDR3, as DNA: TGTGCCAGCAGTGATTATATTGAGAGAACCGACACAGATACGCAGTATTTT. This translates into CASSDYIERTDTDTQYF.